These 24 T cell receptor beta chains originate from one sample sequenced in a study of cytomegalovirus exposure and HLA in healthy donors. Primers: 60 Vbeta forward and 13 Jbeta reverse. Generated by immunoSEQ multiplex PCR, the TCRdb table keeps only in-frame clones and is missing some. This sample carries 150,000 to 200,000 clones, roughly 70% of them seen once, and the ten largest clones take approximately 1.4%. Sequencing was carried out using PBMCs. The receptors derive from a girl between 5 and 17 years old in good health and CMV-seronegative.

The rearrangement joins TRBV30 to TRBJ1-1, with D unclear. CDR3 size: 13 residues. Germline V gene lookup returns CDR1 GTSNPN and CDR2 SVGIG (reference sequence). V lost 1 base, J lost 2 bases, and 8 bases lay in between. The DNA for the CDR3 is TGTGCCTGGAGTGCATCATTTAACACTGAAGCTTTCTTT. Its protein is CAWSASFNTEAFF.

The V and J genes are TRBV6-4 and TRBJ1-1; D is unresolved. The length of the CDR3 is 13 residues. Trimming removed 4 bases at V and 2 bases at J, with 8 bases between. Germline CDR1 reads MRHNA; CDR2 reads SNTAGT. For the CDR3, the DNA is TGTGCCAGCAGTGTGGGCAGCAACACTGAAGCTTTCTTT. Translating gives CASSVGSNTEAFF.

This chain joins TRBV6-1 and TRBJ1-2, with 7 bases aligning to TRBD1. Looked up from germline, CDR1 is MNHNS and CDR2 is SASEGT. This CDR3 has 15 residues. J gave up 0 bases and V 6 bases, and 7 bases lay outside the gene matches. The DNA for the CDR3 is TGTGCCAGCAGAGAGGGGACAGCTCCTAACTATGGCTACACCTTC. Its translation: CASREGTAPNYGYTF.

Here the CDR3 DNA reads TGTGCCAGTGGGAGCCTCGTTAGCAATCAGCCCCAGCATTTT. This encodes CASGSLVSNQPQHF. V usage is TRBV19 and J usage is TRBJ1-5; unclear D gene. The CDR3 length is 14 residues. V lost 8 bases and J 0 bases, leaving 11 bases between the germline ends. Per germline, CDR1 LNHDA and CDR2 SQIVND (reference sequence).

CDR3 in DNA: TGTGCCAGCACCGGGACTAGAGGGAGTGAGCAGTTCTTC. It yields the protein CASTGTRGSEQFF. The chain carries TRBV14 and TRBJ2-1; 8 bases are shared with TRBD2. The germline CDR1 and CDR2 sequences are SGHDN and FVKESK. V lost 7 bases to trimming and J lost 9 bases; unmatched junction nucleotides: 8. This CDR3 contains 13 residues.

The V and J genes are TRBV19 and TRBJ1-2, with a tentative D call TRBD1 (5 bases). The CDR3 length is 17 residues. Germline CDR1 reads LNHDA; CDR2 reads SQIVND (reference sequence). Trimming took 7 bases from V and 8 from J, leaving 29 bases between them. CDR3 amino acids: CASTTPRGAEKVLGYTF. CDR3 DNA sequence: TGTGCCAGTACCACACCAAGGGGCGCGGAAAAGGTTTTAGGCTACACCTTC.

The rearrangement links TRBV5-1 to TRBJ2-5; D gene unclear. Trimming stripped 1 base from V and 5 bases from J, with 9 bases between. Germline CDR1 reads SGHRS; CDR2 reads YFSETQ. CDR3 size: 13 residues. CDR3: CASSLNGLETQYF. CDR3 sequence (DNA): TGCGCCAGCAGCTTGAACGGGTTGGAGACCCAGTACTTC.

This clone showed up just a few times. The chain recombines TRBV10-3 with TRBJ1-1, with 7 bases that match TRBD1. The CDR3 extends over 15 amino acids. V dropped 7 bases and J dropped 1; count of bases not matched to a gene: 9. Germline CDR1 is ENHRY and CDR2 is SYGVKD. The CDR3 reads CAITLDRVGNTEAFF. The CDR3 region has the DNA TGTGCCATCACCCTAGACAGGGTCGGGAACACTGAAGCTTTCTTT.

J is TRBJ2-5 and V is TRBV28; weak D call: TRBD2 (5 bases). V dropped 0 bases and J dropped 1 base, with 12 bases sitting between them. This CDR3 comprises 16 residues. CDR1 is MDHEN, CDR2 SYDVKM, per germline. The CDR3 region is CASSLWRVGSQETQYF. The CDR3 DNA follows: TGTGCCAGCAGTTTATGGAGGGTCGGGTCCCAAGAGACCCAGTACTTC. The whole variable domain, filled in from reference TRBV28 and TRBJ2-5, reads DVKVTQSSRYLVKRTGEKVFLECVQDMDHENMFWYRQDPGLGLRLIYFSYDVKMKEKGDIPEGYSVSREKKERFSLILESASTNQTSMYLCASSLWRVGSQETQYFGPGTRLLVL.

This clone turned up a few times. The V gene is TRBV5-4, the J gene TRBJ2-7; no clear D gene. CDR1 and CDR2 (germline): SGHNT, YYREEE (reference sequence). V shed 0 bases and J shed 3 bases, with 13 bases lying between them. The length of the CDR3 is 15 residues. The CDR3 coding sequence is TGTGCCAGCAGCTTGGGACAAGGAAACCTCTACGAGCAGTACTTC. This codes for CASSLGQGNLYEQYF.

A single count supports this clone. CDR3 loop: CASSVYQGTNTEAFF. The CDR3 bases are TGTGCCAGCAGCGTGTACCAGGGTACGAACACTGAAGCTTTCTTT. The chain carries TRBV25-1 and TRBJ1-1, with D tentatively TRBD1 (5 bases). The CDR3 is 15 residues long. The V gene's germline CDR1 is MGHDK and CDR2 SYGVNS. V lost 6 bases and J lost 1, with 15 bases in between.

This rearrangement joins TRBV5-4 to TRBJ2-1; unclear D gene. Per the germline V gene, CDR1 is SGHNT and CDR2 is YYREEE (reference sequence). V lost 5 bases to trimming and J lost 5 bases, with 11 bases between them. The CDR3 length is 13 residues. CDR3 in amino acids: CASRDQPDNEQFF. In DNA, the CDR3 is TGTGCCAGCAGAGATCAACCGGACAATGAGCAGTTCTTC.

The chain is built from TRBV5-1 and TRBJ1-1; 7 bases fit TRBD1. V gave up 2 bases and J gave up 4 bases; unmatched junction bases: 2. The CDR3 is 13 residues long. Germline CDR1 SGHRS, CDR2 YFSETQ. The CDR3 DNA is TGCGCCAGCAGCTTTGGGACAGCCACTGAAGCTTTCTTT. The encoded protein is CASSFGTATEAFF.

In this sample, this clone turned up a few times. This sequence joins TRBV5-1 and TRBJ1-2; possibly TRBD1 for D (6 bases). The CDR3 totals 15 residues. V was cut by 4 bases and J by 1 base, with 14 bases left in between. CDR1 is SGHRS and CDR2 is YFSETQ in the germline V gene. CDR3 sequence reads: CASSPGQKINYGYTF. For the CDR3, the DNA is TGCGCCAGCAGCCCCGGACAGAAGATTAACTATGGCTACACCTTC.

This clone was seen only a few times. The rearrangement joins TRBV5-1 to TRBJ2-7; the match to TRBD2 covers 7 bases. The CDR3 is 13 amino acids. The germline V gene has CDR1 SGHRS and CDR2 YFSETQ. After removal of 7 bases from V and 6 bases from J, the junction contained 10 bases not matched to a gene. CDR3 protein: CASERDRGSEQYF. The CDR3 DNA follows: TGCGCCAGCGAGCGGGACCGAGGTAGCGAGCAGTACTTC. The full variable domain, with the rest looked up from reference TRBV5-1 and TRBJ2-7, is KAGVTQTPRYLIKTRGQQVTLSCSPISGHRSVSWYQQTPGQGLQFLFEYFSETQRNKGNFPGRFSGRQFSNSRSEMNVSTLELGDSALYLCASERDRGSEQYFGPGTRLTVT.

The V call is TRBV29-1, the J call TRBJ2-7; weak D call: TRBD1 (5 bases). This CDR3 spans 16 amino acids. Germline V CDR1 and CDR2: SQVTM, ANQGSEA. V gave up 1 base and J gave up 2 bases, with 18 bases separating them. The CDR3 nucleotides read TGCAGCGTTGAAGGGGGCCTATTAGGCAGAACCTACGAGCAGTACTTC. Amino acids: CSVEGGLLGRTYEQYF.

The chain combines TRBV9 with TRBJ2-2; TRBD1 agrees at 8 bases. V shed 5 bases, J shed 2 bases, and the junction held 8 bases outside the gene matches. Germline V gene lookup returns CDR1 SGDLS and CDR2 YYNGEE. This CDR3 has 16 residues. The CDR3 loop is CASRARQGPNTGELFF. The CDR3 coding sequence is TGTGCCAGCAGAGCAAGACAGGGGCCTAACACCGGGGAGCTGTTTTTT. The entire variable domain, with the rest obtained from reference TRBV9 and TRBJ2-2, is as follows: DSGVTQTPKHLITATGQRVTLRCSPRSGDLSVYWYQQSLDQGLQFLIQYYNGEERAKGNILERFSAQQFPDLHSELNLSSLELGDSALYFCASRARQGPNTGELFFGEGSRLTVL.

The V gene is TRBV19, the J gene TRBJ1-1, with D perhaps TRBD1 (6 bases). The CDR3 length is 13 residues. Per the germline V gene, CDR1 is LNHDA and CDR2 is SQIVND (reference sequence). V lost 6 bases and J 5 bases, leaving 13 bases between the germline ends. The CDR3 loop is CASSPRGLTEAFF. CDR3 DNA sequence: TGTGCCAGTAGCCCCAGGGGTTTGACTGAAGCTTTCTTT. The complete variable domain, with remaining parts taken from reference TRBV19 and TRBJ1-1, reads DGGITQSPKYLFRKEGQNVTLSCEQNLNHDAMYWYRQDPGQGLRLIYYSQIVNDFQKGDIAEGYSVSREKKESFPLTVTSAQKNPTAFYLCASSPRGLTEAFFGQGTRLTVV.

The CDR3 reads CASSATPNTEAFF. The CDR3 nucleotides read TGTGCCAGCTCAGCTACTCCGAACACTGAAGCTTTCTTT. The chain has TRBV18 and TRBJ1-1; D not resolved. Germline V gene data show CDR1 as KGHSH and CDR2 as LQKENI. The CDR3 spans 13 residues. The ends were cut back, 5 bases at V and 1 base at J, with 8 bases in the middle.

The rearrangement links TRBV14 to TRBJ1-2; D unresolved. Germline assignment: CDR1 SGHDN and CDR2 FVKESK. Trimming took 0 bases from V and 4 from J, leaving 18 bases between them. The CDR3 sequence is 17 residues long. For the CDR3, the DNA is TGTGCCAGCAGCCAAGACGGGGTGAAGATATTCCTCTATGGCTACACCTTC. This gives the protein CASSQDGVKIFLYGYTF. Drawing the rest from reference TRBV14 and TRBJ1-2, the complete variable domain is EAGVTQFPSHSVIEKGQTVTLRCDPISGHDNLYWYRRVMGKEIKFLLHFVKESKQDESGMPNNRFLAERTGGTYSTLKVQPAELEDSGVYFCASSQDGVKIFLYGYTFGSGTRLTVV.

CDR3 sequence: CASSLALGVGELFF. DNA for the CDR3: TGTGCCAGCAGCTTAGCCCTCGGGGTCGGGGAGCTGTTTTTT. This sequence joins TRBV7-2 and TRBJ2-2; the D gene is possibly TRBD2 (5 bases). Germline CDR1 reads SGHTA; CDR2 reads FQGNSA. This CDR3 has 14 residues. Trimming removed 0 bases from V and 7 bases from J, with 9 bases in between.

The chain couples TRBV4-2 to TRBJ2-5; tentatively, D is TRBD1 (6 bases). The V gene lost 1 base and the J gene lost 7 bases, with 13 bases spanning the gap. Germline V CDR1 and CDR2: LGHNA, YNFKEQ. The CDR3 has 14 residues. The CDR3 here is CASSQAGQPPTQYF. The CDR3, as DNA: TGTGCCAGCAGCCAAGCCGGACAGCCCCCGACCCAGTACTTC.

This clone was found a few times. CDR3 bases: TGTGCCAGCAGCAGGGACAGGGGCTACGAGCAGTACTTC. This gives the protein CASSRDRGYEQYF. J is TRBJ2-7 and V is TRBV6-5; TRBD1 matches 10 bases. V trimming: 6 bases; J trimming: 3 bases; junction bases outside the gene matches: 2. This CDR3 is built from 13 residues. Germline-derived CDR1 and CDR2 are MNHEY and SVGAGI.

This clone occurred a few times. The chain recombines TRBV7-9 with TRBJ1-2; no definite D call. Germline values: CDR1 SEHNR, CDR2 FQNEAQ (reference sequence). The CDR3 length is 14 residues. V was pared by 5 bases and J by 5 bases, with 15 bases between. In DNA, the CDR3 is TGTGCCAGCAGCCCCAGTGAAGCGGGATATGGCTACACCTTC. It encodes CASSPSEAGYGYTF.